These 27 T cell receptor beta chains share one sample of origin, sequenced in a study of blood T cell repertoires in COVID-19. Data came from immunoSEQ multiplex PCR; TCRdb stores just in-frame clones and leaves some out. The table has roughly 72,000 clones, just over 85% seen once; the top ten hold approximately 46%. The sequencing sample was made of peripheral blood. All receptors derive from a human donor in a cohort sampled during active COVID-19.

In this sample, this clone turned up once. The chain has TRBV18 and TRBJ1-2; 10 nucleotides match TRBD1. CDR1 is KGHSH and CDR2 is LQKENI in the germline V gene. Germline trimming cut 4 bases from V and 8 bases from J; bases unmatched to any gene: 19. This CDR3 contains 18 residues. In DNA form, the CDR3 reads TGTGCCAGCTCACTACGCGAAACGCCAAAGGGACAGGGGTGGGGCTACACCTTC. It specifies CASSLRETPKGQGWGYTF.

This clone was observed a single time. The chain uses TRBV28 and TRBJ2-1, with D possibly being TRBD2 (6 bases). V was shortened by 6 bases and J by 7 bases, with 19 bases between the two germline ends. This CDR3 region has 15 residues. Germline lookup yields CDR1 MDHEN and CDR2 SYDVKM. CDR3 protein: CASSLGGSIGNEQFF. CDR3 sequence (DNA): TGTGCCAGCAGCCTGGGAGGTAGTATAGGGAATGAGCAGTTCTTC.

This clone was seen more than once but under ten times. This rearrangement joins TRBV3-1 (or the pseudogene TRBV3-2) to TRBJ2-1; D not resolved. The CDR3 loop spans 14 amino acids. Germline CDR1 is LGHDT and CDR2 is YNNKEL (reference sequence). Trimming took off 4 bases at V and 7 bases at J, with 14 bases between the two ends. This chain's CDR3 is CASSPQPTPNEQFF. The CDR3 nucleotides are TGTGCCAGCAGCCCACAACCGACTCCGAATGAGCAGTTCTTC.

The chain links TRBV6-5 to TRBJ1-2; no clear D gene. This CDR3 is 13 amino acids long. The germline CDR1 and CDR2 sequences are MNHEY and SVGAGI. V dropped 8 bases and J dropped 4 bases, with 14 bases sitting between them. The CDR3 region has the DNA TGTGCCAGCGCGAGCGGGTTTGGCTATGGCTACACCTTC. This translates into CASASGFGYGYTF.

The chain couples TRBV5-1 to TRBJ2-2; 8 bases are a match to TRBD1. Germline trimming cut 0 bases from V and 0 bases from J; bases unmatched to any gene: 7. Germline CDR1 reads SGHRS; CDR2 reads YFSETQ. This CDR3 region has 18 residues. CDR3 in amino acids: CASSLETGVLTNTGELFF. CDR3 DNA: TGCGCCAGCAGCTTGGAGACAGGGGTCCTTACGAACACCGGGGAGCTGTTTTTT.

V and J are TRBV11-3 and TRBJ1-1; D is undetermined. The CDR3 spans 13 residues. V gave up 5 bases and J gave up 5 bases, with 12 bases separating them. CDR1 and CDR2 (germline): SGHNT, YENEEA. CDR3 DNA: TGTGCCAGCAGCACTGTCAGGAAAACTGAAGCTTTCTTT. Translation gives CASSTVRKTEAFF.

The rearrangement joins TRBV5-1 to TRBJ2-7; the match to TRBD1 covers 9 bases. The CDR3 is 14 residues long. After removal of 4 bases from V and 7 bases from J, the junction contained 9 bases not matched to a gene. Germline assignment: CDR1 SGHRS and CDR2 YFSETQ. CDR3: CASSVGTGTLEQYF. CDR3 in DNA: TGCGCCAGCAGCGTCGGGACAGGGACTCTGGAGCAGTACTTC.

This chain links TRBV6-6 with TRBJ1-2; D unresolved. The CDR3 consists of 13 residues. V lost 7 bases, J lost 4 bases, and 13 bases lay in between. Germline V gene lookup returns CDR1 MNHNY and CDR2 SVGAGI (reference sequence). CDR3 in amino acids: CASTRASSYGYTF. The CDR3 region has the DNA TGTGCCAGCACTCGGGCCAGTTCCTATGGCTACACCTTC.

J is TRBJ1-5 and V is TRBV2; D gene ambiguous. Germline V gives CDR1 SNHLY, CDR2 FYNNEI. The CDR3 is made up of 14 amino acids. The V and J ends lost 2 bases and 6 bases respectively, with 11 bases between them. CDR3 in amino acids: CASSEIMRVQPQHF. The CDR3 nucleotides are TGTGCCAGCAGTGAAATTATGAGGGTTCAGCCCCAGCATTTT.

The rearrangement uses TRBV9 and TRBJ2-7; D might be TRBD1 (6 bases). The germline gives CDR1 SGDLS, CDR2 YYNGEE. There are 13 residues in the CDR3. Deletions cut 7 bases from V and 3 bases from J, with 14 bases between. CDR3 sequence (DNA): TGTGCCAGCGCTAGACAGGAAAACTACGAGCAGTACTTC. Translated: CASARQENYEQYF.

The rearrangement links TRBV7-2 to TRBJ1-2, with no clear D. The V end was cut by 2 bases, the J end by 3 bases, with 4 bases between. Per germline, CDR1 SGHTA and CDR2 FQGNSA. This CDR3 has 12 residues. The CDR3 sequence: CASSLSDYGYTF. The CDR3 region has the DNA TGTGCCAGCAGCTTAAGCGACTATGGCTACACCTTC.

The chain joins TRBV6-5 to TRBJ2-7; a possible D gene is TRBD2 (6 bases). CDR3 length: 13 amino acids. Trimming cost V 4 bases and J 4 bases, with 11 bases left between them. Looked up from germline, CDR1 is MNHEY and CDR2 is SVGAGI. CDR3 sequence reads: CASSWTGAYEQYF. CDR3 bases: TGTGCCAGCAGTTGGACGGGAGCTTACGAGCAGTACTTC.

The rearrangement links TRBV19 to TRBJ2-7; 10 nucleotides agree with TRBD1. The CDR3 runs to 13 residues. Germline loops: CDR1 LNHDA, CDR2 SQIVND (reference sequence). V gave up 5 bases and J gave up 6 bases; unmatched junction bases: 4. The CDR3 coding sequence is TGTGCCAGTAGTCGGGACAGGGGCAGCGAGCAGTACTTC. This codes for CASSRDRGSEQYF.

V usage is TRBV10-3 and J usage is TRBJ2-2; TRBD2 might be the D (6 bases). Germline loops: CDR1 ENHRY, CDR2 SYGVKD. V lost 1 base to trimming and J lost 5 bases, with 14 bases between them. The CDR3 sequence is 16 residues long. The CDR3 DNA sequence: TGTGCCATCAGTGAGTTCGGGGGTCCGGGGACCGGGGAGCTGTTTTTT. It yields the protein CAISEFGGPGTGELFF.

The CDR3 coding sequence is TGTGCCAGTACCCCGGCTGGGCGGGGGGCTAGATCGAACACCGGGGAGCTGTTTTTT. Amino acid sequence: CASTPAGRGARSNTGELFF. This sequence joins TRBV19 and TRBJ2-2; 8 nucleotides agree with TRBD2. CDR3 length: 19 residues. V trimming: 7 bases; J trimming: 0 bases; junction bases outside the gene matches: 16. The germline gives CDR1 LNHDA, CDR2 SQIVND (reference sequence).

The chain is built from TRBV7-6 and TRBJ1-6, with 10 bases fitting TRBD1. Germline lookup yields CDR1 SGHVS and CDR2 FNYEAQ. The CDR3 is made up of 16 amino acids. V lost 5 bases and J lost 4; bases outside the gene matches: 5. The CDR3 DNA sequence: TGTGCCAGCAGCCCTAGGACAGGGGGTTATAATTCACCCCTCCACTTT. It is translated as CASSPRTGGYNSPLHF. Using reference TRBV7-6 and TRBJ1-6 for the parts outside the CDR3, the full variable domain is GAGVSQSPRYKVTKRGQDVALRCDPISGHVSLYWYRQALGQGPEFLTYFNYEAQQDKSGLPNDRFSAERPEGSISTLTIQRTEQRDSAMYRCASSPRTGGYNSPLHFGNGTRLTVT.

The V gene is TRBV12-3 or TRBV12-4, the J gene TRBJ2-5, with no clear D. CDR3 length: 11 amino acids. Deletions cut 6 bases from V and 3 bases from J, with 5 bases between. The CDR3 region has the DNA TGTGCCAGCAGGGCGGAAGAGACCCAGTACTTC. Translating gives CASRAEETQYF.

J is TRBJ1-5 and V is TRBV2; D is uncertain. The CDR3 consists of 12 residues. Germline CDR1 and CDR2: SNHLY and FYNNEI. V lost 3 bases and J 2 bases, leaving 2 bases between the germline ends. CDR3 DNA: TGTGCCAGCAGTGACGGCAATCAGCCCCAGCATTTT. Its translation is CASSDGNQPQHF. Full variable domain (remainder filled in from reference TRBV2 and TRBJ1-5): EPEVTQTPSHQVTQMGQEVILRCVPISNHLYFYWYRQILGQKVEFLVSFYNNEISEKSEIFDDQFSVERPDGSNFTLKIRSTKLEDSAMYFCASSDGNQPQHFGDGTRLSIL.

J is TRBJ1-5 and V is TRBV6-2 or TRBV6-3; possibly TRBD1 for D (5 bases). In germline, CDR1 is MNHEY, CDR2 SVGEGT. Trimming took 3 bases from V and 7 from J, leaving 16 bases between them. CDR3 length: 15 residues. The CDR3 protein is CASSYDGGESQPQHF. CDR3 sequence (DNA): TGTGCCAGCAGTTATGACGGAGGGGAGTCGCAGCCCCAGCATTTT.

This chain connects TRBV6-5 to TRBJ1-1, with D unclear. Germline CDR1 MNHEY, CDR2 SVGAGI. This CDR3 comprises 13 residues. Trimming left V 8 bases short and J 7 bases short, with 17 bases between. CDR3: CASSSAGHIEAFF. CDR3 in DNA: TGTGCCAGCTCTTCGGCGGGTCATATTGAAGCTTTCTTT.

The chain uses TRBV11-2 and TRBJ1-5; D uncertain. V lost 10 bases, J lost 0 bases, and 22 bases lay in between. The V gene's germline CDR1 is SGHAT and CDR2 FQNNGV. The CDR3 runs 17 residues. CDR3 sequence (DNA): TGTGCCATTCCGGAAACCGGACTATGTGTTAGCAATCAGCCCCAGCATTTT. Its translation is CAIPETGLCVSNQPQHF.

J is TRBJ1-3 and V is TRBV19; D is uncertain. The germline gives CDR1 LNHDA, CDR2 SQIVND (reference sequence). With 2 bases removed from V and 3 bases from J, the gap between germline ends came to 5 bases. The CDR3 is made up of 13 amino acids. The CDR3: CASSIRLGNTIYF. The CDR3 nucleotides are TGTGCCAGTAGTATACGTCTTGGAAACACCATATATTTT.

V gene TRBV6-5 combines with J gene TRBJ1-5, with TRBD1 matching over 7 bases. V trimming: 6 bases; J trimming: 7 bases; junction bases outside the gene matches: 9. In germline, CDR1 is MNHEY, CDR2 SVGAGI. The CDR3 covers 14 residues. For the CDR3, the DNA is TGTGCCAGCAGCGGACAGGTAGGGGTCCAGCCCCAGCATTTT. As protein: CASSGQVGVQPQHF.

The chain joins TRBV15 to TRBJ1-2; D might be TRBD1 (6 bases). CDR3 size: 16 residues. Deletions cut 0 bases from V and 7 bases from J, with 18 bases between. Germline loops: CDR1 LNHNV, CDR2 YYDKDF (reference sequence). CDR3 bases: TGTGCCACCAGCAGAGACTGGGGGGGCAGGGTCTCTGGCTACACCTTC. Encoded protein: CATSRDWGGRVSGYTF.

This chain uses TRBV19 with TRBJ2-7; no clear D. The CDR3 sequence is 14 residues long. Looked up from germline, CDR1 is LNHDA and CDR2 is SQIVND (reference sequence). With 3 bases removed from V and 5 bases from J, the gap between germline ends came to 14 bases. The CDR3 DNA reads as TGTGCCAGTAGTATGGCAGCTACTACCGACGAGCAGTACTTC. It codes for CASSMAATTDEQYF. The entire variable domain, with the rest obtained from reference TRBV19 and TRBJ2-7, is as follows: DGGITQSPKYLFRKEGQNVTLSCEQNLNHDAMYWYRQDPGQGLRLIYYSQIVNDFQKGDIAEGYSVSREKKESFPLTVTSAQKNPTAFYLCASSMAATTDEQYFGPGTRLTVT.

As DNA, the CDR3 is TGTGCCAGCAGCCCAACGATAGCGGGGGGGCAGTTCTTC. Its protein is CASSPTIAGGQFF. The genes are TRBV12-3 or TRBV12-4 and TRBJ2-1; 10 nucleotides align to TRBD2. The CDR3 sequence is 13 residues long. The trim removed 6 bases at V and 12 bases at J, leaving 8 bases unmatched.

V usage is TRBV6-5 and J usage is TRBJ1-5; 7 nucleotides line up with TRBD1. The V gene end was trimmed by 6 bases and the J gene end by 6 bases; junction bases not matched to a gene: 2. The germline V gene encodes CDR1 MNHEY and CDR2 SVGAGI. The CDR3 is 12 residues long. DNA for the CDR3: TGTGCCAGCAGACAGGGGTCTCAGCCCCAGCATTTT. Its translation is CASRQGSQPQHF.